The TCR beta chain described here comes from a study of beta chain features in type 1 diabetes. Findings and caveats of the study: Across all four CD4+ subsets, people with type 1 diabetes showed modestly shorter TCRB CDR3s.

Turning to this clone: No antigen is known for it.

CDR3 length: 15 residues. Germline trimming cut 2 bases from V and 1 base from J; bases unmatched to any gene: 4. Germline assignment: CDR1 SEHNR and CDR2 FQNEAQ (reference sequence). Since all of the isolated RNA was reverse transcribed, expressed TCRB transcripts were what got sequenced. Using immunoSEQ multiplex PCR, the repertoire was profiled, and TCRdb retains in-frame clones only, with some absent. The sample lists about 150,000 clones, approximately 10% occurring once. The sample taken for sequencing was central memory CD4+ T cells from blood. The receptor's source is a woman aged 25 to 39 with type 1 diabetes. The chain uses TRBV7-9 and TRBJ1-1, with 7 bases fitting TRBD1. In DNA, the CDR3 is TGTGCCAGCAGCTTATCGGGACAGTGGAACACTGAAGCTTTCTTT. It yields the protein CASSLSGQWNTEAFF.